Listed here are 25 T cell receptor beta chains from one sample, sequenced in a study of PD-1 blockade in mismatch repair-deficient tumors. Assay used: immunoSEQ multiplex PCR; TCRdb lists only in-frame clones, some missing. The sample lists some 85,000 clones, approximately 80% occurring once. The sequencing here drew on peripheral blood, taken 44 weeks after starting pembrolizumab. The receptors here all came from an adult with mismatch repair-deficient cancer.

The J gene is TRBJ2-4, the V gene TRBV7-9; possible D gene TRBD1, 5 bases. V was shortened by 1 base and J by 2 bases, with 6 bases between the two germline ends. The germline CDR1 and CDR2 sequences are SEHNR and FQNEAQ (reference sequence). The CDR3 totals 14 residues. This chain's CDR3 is CASSLGQTKNIQYF. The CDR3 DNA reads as TGTGCCAGCAGCTTAGGACAGACCAAAAACATTCAGTACTTC.

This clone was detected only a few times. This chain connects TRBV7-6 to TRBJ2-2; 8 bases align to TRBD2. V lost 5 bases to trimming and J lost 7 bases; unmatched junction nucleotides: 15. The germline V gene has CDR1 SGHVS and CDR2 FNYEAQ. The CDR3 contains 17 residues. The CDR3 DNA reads TGTGCCAGCAGCCCCACCCCAGGGACTAGGTTTCACGGGGAGCTGTTTTTT. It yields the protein CASSPTPGTRFHGELFF.

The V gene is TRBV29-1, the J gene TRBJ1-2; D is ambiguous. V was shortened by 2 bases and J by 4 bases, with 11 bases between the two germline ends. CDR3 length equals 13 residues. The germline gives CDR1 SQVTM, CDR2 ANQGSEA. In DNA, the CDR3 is TGCAGCGTTGAAAGGGAGCCTATCTATGGCTACACCTTC. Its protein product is CSVEREPIYGYTF.

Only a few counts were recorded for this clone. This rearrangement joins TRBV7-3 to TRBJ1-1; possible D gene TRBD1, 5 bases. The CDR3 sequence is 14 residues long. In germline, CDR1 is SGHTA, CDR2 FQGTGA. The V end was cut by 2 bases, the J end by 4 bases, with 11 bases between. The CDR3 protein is CASSLRGIGTEAFF. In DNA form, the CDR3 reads TGTGCCAGCAGCTTACGGGGGATTGGCACTGAAGCTTTCTTT.

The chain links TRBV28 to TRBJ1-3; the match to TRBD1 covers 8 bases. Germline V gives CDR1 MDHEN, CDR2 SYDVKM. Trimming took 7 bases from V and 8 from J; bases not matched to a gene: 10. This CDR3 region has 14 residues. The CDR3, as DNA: TGTGCCAGCACCTTGAACAGGGGGATAGACACCATATATTTT. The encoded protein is CASTLNRGIDTIYF.

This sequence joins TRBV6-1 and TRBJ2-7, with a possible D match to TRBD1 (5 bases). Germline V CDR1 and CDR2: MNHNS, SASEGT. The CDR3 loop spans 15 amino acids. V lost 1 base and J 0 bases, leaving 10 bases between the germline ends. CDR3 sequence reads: CASSEGQGPSYEQYF. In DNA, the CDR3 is TGTGCCAGCAGTGAAGGTCAGGGCCCCTCCTACGAGCAGTACTTC.

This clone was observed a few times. The CDR3 DNA reads as TGTGCCAGCAGCCGTGGGGGCGGAACCTACGAGCAGTACTTC. As protein: CASSRGGGTYEQYF. The V call is TRBV11-3, the J call TRBJ2-7, with D maybe TRBD1 (6 bases). Deletions cut 5 bases from V and 2 bases from J, with 13 bases between. Germline V CDR1 and CDR2: SGHNT, YENEEA. The CDR3 sequence is 14 residues long.

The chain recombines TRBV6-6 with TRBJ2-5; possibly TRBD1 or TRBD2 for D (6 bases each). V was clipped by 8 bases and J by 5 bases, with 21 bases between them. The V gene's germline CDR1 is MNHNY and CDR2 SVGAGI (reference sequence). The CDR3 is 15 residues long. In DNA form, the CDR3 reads TGTGCCAGCTCCCTAGGTAGGGGGAGGATGGAGACCCAGTACTTC. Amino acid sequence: CASSLGRGRMETQYF.

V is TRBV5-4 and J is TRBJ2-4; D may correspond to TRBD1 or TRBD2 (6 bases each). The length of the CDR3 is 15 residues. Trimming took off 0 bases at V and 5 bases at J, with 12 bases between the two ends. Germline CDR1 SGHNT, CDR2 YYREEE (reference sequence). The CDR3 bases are TGTGCCAGCAGCTTGGCCGGGGGCTCCCAAAACATTCAGTACTTC. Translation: CASSLAGGSQNIQYF.

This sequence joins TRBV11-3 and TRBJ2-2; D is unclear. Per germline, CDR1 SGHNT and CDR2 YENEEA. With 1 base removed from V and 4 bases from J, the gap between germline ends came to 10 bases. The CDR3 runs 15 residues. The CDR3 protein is CASSLGQYSTGELFF. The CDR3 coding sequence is TGTGCCAGCAGCTTAGGCCAGTATAGCACCGGGGAGCTGTTTTTT.

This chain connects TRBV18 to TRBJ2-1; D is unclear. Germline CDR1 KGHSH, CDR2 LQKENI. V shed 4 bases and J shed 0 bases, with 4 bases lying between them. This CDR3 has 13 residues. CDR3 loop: CASSLSSYNEQFF. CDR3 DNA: TGTGCCAGCTCACTGAGCTCCTACAATGAGCAGTTCTTC.

CDR3: CASSQSVSNQPQHF. The CDR3 region has the DNA TGTGCCAGCAGCCAGTCGGTAAGCAATCAGCCCCAGCATTTT. This chain links TRBV11-2 with TRBJ1-5; D gene unclear. V lost 5 bases and J 1 base, leaving 9 bases between the germline ends. This CDR3 has 14 residues. Germline lookup yields CDR1 SGHAT and CDR2 FQNNGV.

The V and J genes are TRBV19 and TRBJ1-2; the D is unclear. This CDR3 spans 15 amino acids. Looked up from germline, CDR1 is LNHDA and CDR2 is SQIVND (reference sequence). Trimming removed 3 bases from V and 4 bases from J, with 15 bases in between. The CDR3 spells CASSIPDGIPYGYTF. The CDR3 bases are TGTGCCAGTAGTATCCCGGACGGAATCCCCTATGGCTACACCTTC.

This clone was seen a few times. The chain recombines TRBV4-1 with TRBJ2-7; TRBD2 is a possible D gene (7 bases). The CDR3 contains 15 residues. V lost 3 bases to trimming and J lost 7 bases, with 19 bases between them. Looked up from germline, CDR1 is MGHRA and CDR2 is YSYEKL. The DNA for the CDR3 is TGCGCCAGCAGCCATGCGGATGGGGGGGCGCGTGAGCAGTACTTC. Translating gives CASSHADGGAREQYF.

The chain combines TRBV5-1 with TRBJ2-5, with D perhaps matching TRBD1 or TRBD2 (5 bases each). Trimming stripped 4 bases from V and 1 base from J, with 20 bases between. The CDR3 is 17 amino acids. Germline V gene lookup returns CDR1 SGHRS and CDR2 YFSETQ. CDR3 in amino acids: CASSPTPPGRVQETQYF. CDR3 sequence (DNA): TGCGCCAGCAGCCCCACCCCCCCGGGACGGGTCCAAGAGACCCAGTACTTC.

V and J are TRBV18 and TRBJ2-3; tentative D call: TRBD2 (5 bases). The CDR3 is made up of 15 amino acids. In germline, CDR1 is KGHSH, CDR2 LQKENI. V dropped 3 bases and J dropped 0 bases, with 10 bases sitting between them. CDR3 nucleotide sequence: TGTGCCAGCTCACCCCGAGCGGCTAGCACAGATACGCAGTATTTT. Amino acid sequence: CASSPRAASTDTQYF.

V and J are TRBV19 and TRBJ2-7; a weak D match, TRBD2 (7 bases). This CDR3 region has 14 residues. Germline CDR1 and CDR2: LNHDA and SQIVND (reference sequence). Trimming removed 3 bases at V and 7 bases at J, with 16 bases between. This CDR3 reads CASSISWGGGEQYF. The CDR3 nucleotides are TGTGCCAGTAGTATCTCGTGGGGAGGGGGAGAGCAGTACTTC. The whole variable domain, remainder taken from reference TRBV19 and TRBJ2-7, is DGGITQSPKYLFRKEGQNVTLSCEQNLNHDAMYWYRQDPGQGLRLIYYSQIVNDFQKGDIAEGYSVSREKKESFPLTVTSAQKNPTAFYLCASSISWGGGEQYFGPGTRLTVT.

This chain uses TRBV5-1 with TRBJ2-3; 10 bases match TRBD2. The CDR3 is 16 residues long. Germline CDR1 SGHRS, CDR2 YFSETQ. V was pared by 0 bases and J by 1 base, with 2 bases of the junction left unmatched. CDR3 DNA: TGCGCCAGCAGCTTGGTCACTAGCGGGGGCACAGATACGCAGTATTTT. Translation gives CASSLVTSGGTDTQYF. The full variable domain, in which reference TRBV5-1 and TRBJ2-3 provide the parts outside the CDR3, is KAGVTQTPRYLIKTRGQQVTLSCSPISGHRSVSWYQQTPGQGLQFLFEYFSETQRNKGNFPGRFSGRQFSNSRSEMNVSTLELGDSALYLCASSLVTSGGTDTQYFGPGTRLTVL.

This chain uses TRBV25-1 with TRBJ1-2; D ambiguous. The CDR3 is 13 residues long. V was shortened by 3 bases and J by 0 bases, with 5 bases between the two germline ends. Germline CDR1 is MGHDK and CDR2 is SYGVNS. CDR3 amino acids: CASSETANYGYTF. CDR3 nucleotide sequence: TGTGCCAGCAGTGAGACGGCTAACTATGGCTACACCTTC.

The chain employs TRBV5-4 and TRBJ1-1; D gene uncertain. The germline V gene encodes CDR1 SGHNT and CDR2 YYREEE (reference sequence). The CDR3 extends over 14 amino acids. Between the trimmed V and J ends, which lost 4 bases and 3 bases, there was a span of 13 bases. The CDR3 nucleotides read TGTGCCAGCAGCCCCGATCCGGGTTACACTGAAGCTTTCTTT. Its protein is CASSPDPGYTEAFF.

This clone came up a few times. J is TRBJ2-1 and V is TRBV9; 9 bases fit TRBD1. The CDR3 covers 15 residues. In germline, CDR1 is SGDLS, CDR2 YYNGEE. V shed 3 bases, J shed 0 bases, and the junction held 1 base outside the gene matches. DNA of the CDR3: TGTGCCAGCAGCGCGACAGGGGGCTCCTACAATGAGCAGTTCTTC. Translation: CASSATGGSYNEQFF.

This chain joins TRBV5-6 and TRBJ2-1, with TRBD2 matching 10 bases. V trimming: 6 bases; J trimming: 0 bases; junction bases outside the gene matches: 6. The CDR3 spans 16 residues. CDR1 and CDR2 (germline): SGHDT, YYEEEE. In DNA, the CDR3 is TGTGCCAGCAAACTAGCGGGACTAAGCTCCTACAATGAGCAGTTCTTC. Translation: CASKLAGLSSYNEQFF.

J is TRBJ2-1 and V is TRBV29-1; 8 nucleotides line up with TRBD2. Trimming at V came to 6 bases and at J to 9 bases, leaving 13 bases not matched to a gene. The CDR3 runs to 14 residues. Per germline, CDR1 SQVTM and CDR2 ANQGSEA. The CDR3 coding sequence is TGCAGCGTCGACGTCCCGGGACTAGGGGCTGAGCAGTTCTTC. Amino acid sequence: CSVDVPGLGAEQFF.

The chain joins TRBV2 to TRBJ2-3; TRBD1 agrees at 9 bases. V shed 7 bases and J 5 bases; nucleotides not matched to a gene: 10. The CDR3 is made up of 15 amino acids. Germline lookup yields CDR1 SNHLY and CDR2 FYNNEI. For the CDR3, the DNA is TGTGCCAGCACCTTACAGGGGGCGACTAGAGATACGCAGTATTTT. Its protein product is CASTLQGATRDTQYF. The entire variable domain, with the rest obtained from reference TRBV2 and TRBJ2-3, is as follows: EPEVTQTPSHQVTQMGQEVILRCVPISNHLYFYWYRQILGQKVEFLVSFYNNEISEKSEIFDDQFSVERPDGSNFTLKIRSTKLEDSAMYFCASTLQGATRDTQYFGPGTRLTVL.

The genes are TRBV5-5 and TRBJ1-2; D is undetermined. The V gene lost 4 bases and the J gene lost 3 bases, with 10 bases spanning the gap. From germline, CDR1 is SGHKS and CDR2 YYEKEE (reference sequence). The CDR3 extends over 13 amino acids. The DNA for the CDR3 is TGTGCCAGCAGCGTCAGACCTGACTATGGCTACACCTTC. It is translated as CASSVRPDYGYTF.